What follows are 3 T cell receptor beta chains derived from one specimen sequenced in a study of blood T cells in healthy people across ages. A second PCR of about 7 to 12 cycles used a sample-barcoded 5' primer and a J-beta primer mix. TCRdb passed the 5' RACE reads through MiXCR, listing each CDR3 protein once. The table has around 870,000 distinct CDR3 sequences, less than 35% seen once. The sequencing input was blood. All receptors come from a woman older than 75 in good health.

The chain combines TRBV12-3 or TRBV12-4 with TRBJ1-4, with 10 bases aligning to TRBD1. The trim removed 6 bases at V and 7 bases at J, leaving 5 bases unmatched. CDR3 length: 14 amino acids. The CDR3 spells CASRVTGGVEKLFF. For the CDR3, the DNA is TGTGCCAGCAGAGTGACAGGGGGCGTTGAAAAACTGTTTTTT.

This clonotype is a singleton in its sample. At one end the junction does not follow the germline gene, possibly because of a read error. The V call is TRBV19, the J call TRBJ1-5; D is uncertain. Germline-derived CDR1 and CDR2 are LNHDA and SQIVND (reference sequence). CDR3 length: 12 amino acids. The CDR3 nucleotides are TGTGCCAGTAGTATAGACTATCAGCCCCGGCATTTT. Translating it yields CASSIDYQPRHF.

About this clonotype itself: A junction end diverges from the germline sequence, so it may reflect a read error. This chain joins TRBV9 and TRBJ2-2; no definite D call. CDR1 and CDR2 (germline): SGDLS, YYNGEE. The CDR3 runs 18 residues. CDR3 loop: CASSVGEGSMHYTEELFF. In DNA form, the CDR3 reads TGTGCCAGCAGCGTAGGAGAAGGGTCGATGCATTACACCGAGGAGCTGTTTTTT.